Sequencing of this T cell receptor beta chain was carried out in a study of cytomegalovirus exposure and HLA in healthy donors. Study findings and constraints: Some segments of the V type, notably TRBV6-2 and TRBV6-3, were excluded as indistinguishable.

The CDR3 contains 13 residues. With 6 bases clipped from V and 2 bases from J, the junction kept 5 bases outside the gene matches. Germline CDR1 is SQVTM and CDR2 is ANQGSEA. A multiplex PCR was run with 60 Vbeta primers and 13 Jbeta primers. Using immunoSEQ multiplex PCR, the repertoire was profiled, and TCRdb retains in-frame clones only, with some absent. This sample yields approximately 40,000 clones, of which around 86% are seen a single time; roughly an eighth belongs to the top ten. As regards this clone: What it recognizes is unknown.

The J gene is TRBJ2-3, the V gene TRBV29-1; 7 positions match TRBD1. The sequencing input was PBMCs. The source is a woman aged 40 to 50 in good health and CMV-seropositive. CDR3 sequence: CSVPGQHTDTQYF. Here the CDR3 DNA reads TGCAGCGTACCGGGACAGCACACAGATACGCAGTATTTT.